The 20 T cell receptor beta chains below were found in one sample sequenced in a study of blood T cell repertoires in COVID-19. Sequencing was performed with immunoSEQ multiplex PCR; in TCRdb, only in-frame clones are kept and a portion is missing. The data contain 75,000 to 90,000 clones, roughly 78% of them singletons. Input material: peripheral blood. The receptor set was obtained from a man in his 60s with COVID-19, enrolled during active disease.

The gene calls are TRBV18 and TRBJ2-7; 9 bases match TRBD1. J was trimmed by 5 bases and V by 3 bases; bases with no gene match: 2. This CDR3 has 13 residues. Germline values: CDR1 KGHSH, CDR2 LQKENI. In DNA form, the CDR3 reads TGTGCCAGCTCACCGGGACAGGGTAACGAGCAGTACTTC. Translation gives CASSPGQGNEQYF.

This chain uses TRBV5-6 with TRBJ1-2, with 8 nucleotides matching TRBD1. Germline CDR1 is SGHDT and CDR2 is YYEEEE. The CDR3 extends over 13 amino acids. With 2 bases clipped from V and 8 bases from J, the junction kept 5 bases outside the gene matches. CDR3: CASSFPDRVGYTF. The CDR3 coding sequence is TGTGCCAGCAGCTTCCCGGACAGGGTGGGCTACACCTTC. The whole variable domain, remainder taken from reference TRBV5-6 and TRBJ1-2, is DAGVTQSPTHLIKTRGQQVTLRCSPKSGHDTVSWYQQALGQGPQFIFQYYEEEERQRGNFPDRFSGHQFPNYSSELNVNALLLGDSALYLCASSFPDRVGYTFGSGTRLTVV.

The CDR3 sequence: CASSSSGGSTDTQYF. In nucleotides, the CDR3 is TGTGCCAGCAGCTCTAGCGGGGGGAGCACAGATACGCAGTATTTT. The rearrangement links TRBV7-2 to TRBJ2-3, with 11 bases identical to TRBD2. This CDR3 has 15 amino acids. J gave up 0 bases and V 4 bases, and 0 bases lay outside the gene matches. Germline loops: CDR1 SGHTA, CDR2 FQGNSA.

This clone occurred a few times. The chain combines TRBV4-2 with TRBJ2-4; no clear D. V was shortened by 2 bases and J by 0 bases, with 8 bases between the two germline ends. This CDR3 has 15 residues. CDR1 and CDR2 (germline): LGHNA, YNFKEQ. This CDR3 is CASSQSTGAKNIQYF. Here the CDR3 DNA reads TGTGCCAGCAGCCAATCAACCGGAGCCAAAAACATTCAGTACTTC.

V is TRBV5-3 and J is TRBJ2-7; D might be TRBD1 (5 bases). TRBV5-3 is classed as an ORF, of uncertain function. V was shortened by 4 bases and J by 2 bases, with 7 bases between the two germline ends. The CDR3 extends over 12 amino acids. This CDR3 is CARSKGTYEQYF. The CDR3 DNA is TGTGCCAGAAGCAAGGGGACCTACGAGCAGTACTTC.

The chain uses TRBV19 and TRBJ1-3; D unclear. Trimming removed 0 bases from V and 4 bases from J, with 13 bases in between. The germline gives CDR1 LNHDA, CDR2 SQIVND (reference sequence). The CDR3 is made up of 16 amino acids. CDR3 residues: CASSIDLPTPGNTIYF. As DNA, the CDR3 is TGTGCCAGTAGTATAGATCTTCCGACACCCGGAAACACCATATATTTT. Together with reference TRBV19 and TRBJ1-3, the CDR3 gives the full variable domain: DGGITQSPKYLFRKEGQNVTLSCEQNLNHDAMYWYRQDPGQGLRLIYYSQIVNDFQKGDIAEGYSVSREKKESFPLTVTSAQKNPTAFYLCASSIDLPTPGNTIYFGEGSWLTVV.

This chain joins TRBV5-8 and TRBJ2-3, with 10 positions matching TRBD1. This CDR3 comprises 16 residues. Germline V gives CDR1 SGHTS, CDR2 YDEGEE. After removal of 1 base from V and 5 bases from J, the junction contained 7 bases not matched to a gene. The CDR3 loop reads CASSLWGDRGEDTQYF. CDR3 DNA sequence: TGTGCCAGCAGCTTGTGGGGGGACAGGGGAGAAGATACGCAGTATTTT.

The CDR3 region is CASSEWDRGNYGYTF. DNA for the CDR3: TGTGCCAGCAGTGAATGGGACAGGGGAAACTATGGCTACACCTTC. The V and J genes are TRBV6-1 and TRBJ1-2, with 10 bases lining up with TRBD1. Germline V gene sequence: CDR1 MNHNS, CDR2 SASEGT. The CDR3 has 15 amino acids. V lost 2 bases and J lost 2; bases outside the gene matches: 2.

V is TRBV5-4 and J is TRBJ2-5; 13 bases align to TRBD2. Germline CDR1 and CDR2: SGHNT and YYREEE (reference sequence). CDR3 length equals 15 residues. The junction had 2 bases not matched to a gene; V was cut back by 4 bases and J by 2 bases. The CDR3 is CASSQGLAGQETQYF. In nucleotides, the CDR3 is TGTGCCAGCAGCCAGGGACTAGCGGGGCAAGAGACCCAGTACTTC.

V is TRBV5-1 and J is TRBJ2-2; 7 bases agree with TRBD2. Germline V gene lookup returns CDR1 SGHRS and CDR2 YFSETQ. V shed 1 base, J shed 5 bases, and the junction held 5 bases outside the gene matches. CDR3 size: 15 residues. CDR3 sequence: CASSLLAAETGELFF. Here the CDR3 DNA reads TGCGCCAGCAGCTTGCTAGCGGCCGAGACCGGGGAGCTGTTTTTT.

The chain links TRBV6-5 to TRBJ1-2; a possible D gene is TRBD1 (5 bases). This CDR3 is built from 13 residues. Germline V lookup: CDR1 MNHEY, CDR2 SVGAGI. V dropped 7 bases and J dropped 8 bases, with 17 bases sitting between them. The DNA of the CDR3 is TGTGCCAGCATCACCTTGAGGGGAGGCGGCTACACCTTC. Amino acid sequence: CASITLRGGGYTF.

The genes are TRBV15 and TRBJ2-5; a weak D match, TRBD1 (5 bases). V lost 1 base and J 3 bases, leaving 6 bases between the germline ends. The CDR3 loop spans 13 amino acids. CDR1 and CDR2 from the germline V gene are LNHNV and YYDKDF (reference sequence). CDR3 sequence: CATSRATEETQYF. DNA for the CDR3: TGTGCCACCAGCAGAGCGACAGAAGAGACCCAGTACTTC.

The DNA of the CDR3 is TGTGCCAGCAGCTTAGGACACCCAGAAGCTTTCTTT. This gives the protein CASSLGHPEAFF. The chain recombines TRBV7-9 with TRBJ1-1; D is unclear. Trimming stripped 1 base from V and 8 bases from J, with 8 bases between. The CDR3 length is 12 residues. Per the germline V gene, CDR1 is SEHNR and CDR2 is FQNEAQ (reference sequence).

This chain connects TRBV9 to TRBJ2-7; 7 nucleotides agree with TRBD1. CDR1 and CDR2 from the germline V gene are SGDLS and YYNGEE. V shed 3 bases and J 0 bases; nucleotides not matched to a gene: 12. This CDR3 is 17 amino acids long. The CDR3, as DNA: TGTGCCAGCAGCGATCCTCGACAGGGACCAAGCTCCTACGAGCAGTACTTC. The encoded protein is CASSDPRQGPSSYEQYF.

This clone was seen only a few times. The chain employs TRBV11-2 and TRBJ2-7; TRBD1 might be the D (5 bases). The CDR3 covers 16 residues. CDR1 is SGHAT, CDR2 FQNNGV, per germline. V lost 6 bases, J lost 2 bases, and 20 bases lay in between. As DNA, the CDR3 is TGTGCCAGCAGTACGCAGGGTGGCGGCGGTACCTACGAGCAGTACTTC. Protein: CASSTQGGGGTYEQYF.

This chain connects TRBV5-4 to TRBJ1-4, with 9 bases lining up with TRBD1. CDR1 and CDR2 (germline): SGHNT, YYREEE (reference sequence). The CDR3 has 17 residues. Trimming at V came to 4 bases and at J to 0 bases, leaving 7 bases not matched to a gene. CDR3 coding DNA: TGTGCCAGCAGCCTCCGGACAGGGGCGTCAACTAATGAAAAACTGTTTTTT. The encoded protein is CASSLRTGASTNEKLFF. The full variable domain, with the rest looked up from reference TRBV5-4 and TRBJ1-4, is ETGVTQSPTHLIKTRGQQVTLRCSSQSGHNTVSWYQQALGQGPQFIFQYYREEENGRGNFPPRFSGLQFPNYSSELNVNALELDDSALYLCASSLRTGASTNEKLFFGSGTQLSVL.

The count of this clone is one. V and J are TRBV9 and TRBJ1-2; D is unresolved. V lost 0 bases, J lost 4 bases, and 10 bases lay in between. The CDR3 is 14 residues long. The germline gives CDR1 SGDLS, CDR2 YYNGEE. CDR3 bases: TGTGCCAGCAGCGTAGAGTGGTCCAGCTATGGCTACACCTTC. It codes for CASSVEWSSYGYTF.

This rearrangement joins TRBV11-2 to TRBJ2-4; D possibly corresponds to TRBD1 (5 bases). V lost 5 bases, J lost 5 bases, and 10 bases lay in between. CDR3 length: 13 amino acids. Per germline, CDR1 SGHAT and CDR2 FQNNGV. The CDR3: CASSLKTENIQYF. The DNA for the CDR3 is TGTGCCAGCAGCCTAAAGACAGAAAACATTCAGTACTTC.

The chain couples TRBV2 to TRBJ2-6; D not certain. V gave up 2 bases and J gave up 0 bases, with 5 bases separating them. CDR3 size: 15 residues. The germline V gene encodes CDR1 SNHLY and CDR2 FYNNEI. CDR3 amino acids: CASSERASGANVLTF. For the CDR3, the DNA is TGTGCCAGCAGTGAACGCGCCTCTGGGGCCAACGTCCTGACTTTC.

The rearrangement joins TRBV5-1 to TRBJ2-7, with TRBD1 identical over 8 bases. The CDR3 covers 17 residues. Germline values: CDR1 SGHRS, CDR2 YFSETQ. V was pared by 4 bases and J by 9 bases, with 21 bases of the junction left unmatched. In DNA form, the CDR3 reads TGCGCCAGCAGCCACGATCCAGGGGGCGCTACCGACGACGGGCAGTACTTC. It specifies CASSHDPGGATDDGQYF.